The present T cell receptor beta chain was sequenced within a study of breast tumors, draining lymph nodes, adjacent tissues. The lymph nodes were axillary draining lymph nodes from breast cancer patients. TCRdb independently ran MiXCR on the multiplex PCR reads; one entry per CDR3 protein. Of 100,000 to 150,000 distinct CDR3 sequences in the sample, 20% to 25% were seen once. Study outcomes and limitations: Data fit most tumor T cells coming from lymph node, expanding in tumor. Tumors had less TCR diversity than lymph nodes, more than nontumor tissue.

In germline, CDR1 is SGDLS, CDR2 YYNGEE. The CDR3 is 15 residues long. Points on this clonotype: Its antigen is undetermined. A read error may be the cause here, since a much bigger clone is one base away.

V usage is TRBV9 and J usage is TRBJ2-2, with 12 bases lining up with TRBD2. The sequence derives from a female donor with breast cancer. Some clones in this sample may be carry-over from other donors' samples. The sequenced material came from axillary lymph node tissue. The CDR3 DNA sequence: TGTGCCAGCAGCGTGACTAGCGGGAGTAGCGGGGAGCTGCTTTTT. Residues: CASSVTSGSSGELLF.